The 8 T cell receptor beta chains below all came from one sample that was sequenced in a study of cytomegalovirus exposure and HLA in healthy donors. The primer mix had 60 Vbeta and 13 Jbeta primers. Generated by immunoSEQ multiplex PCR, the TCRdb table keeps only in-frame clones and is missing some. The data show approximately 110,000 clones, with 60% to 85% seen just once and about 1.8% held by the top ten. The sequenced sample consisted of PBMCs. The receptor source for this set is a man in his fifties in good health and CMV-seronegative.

For the CDR3, the DNA is TGTGCCAGCAGTTGGGACAGAGTGAACACTGAAGCTTTCTTT. Protein product: CASSWDRVNTEAFF. This chain links TRBV6-6 with TRBJ1-1, with 7 bases matching TRBD1. CDR1 and CDR2 (germline): MNHNY, SVGAGI (reference sequence). CDR3 length: 14 amino acids. V shed 4 bases, J shed 0 bases, and the junction held 2 bases outside the gene matches.

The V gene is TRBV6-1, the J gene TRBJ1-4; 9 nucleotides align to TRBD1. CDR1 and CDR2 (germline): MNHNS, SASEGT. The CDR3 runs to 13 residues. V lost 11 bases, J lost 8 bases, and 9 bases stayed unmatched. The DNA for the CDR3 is TGTGCCGGGTCACAGGGGGCTCGGGAAAAACTGTTTTTT. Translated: CAGSQGAREKLFF.

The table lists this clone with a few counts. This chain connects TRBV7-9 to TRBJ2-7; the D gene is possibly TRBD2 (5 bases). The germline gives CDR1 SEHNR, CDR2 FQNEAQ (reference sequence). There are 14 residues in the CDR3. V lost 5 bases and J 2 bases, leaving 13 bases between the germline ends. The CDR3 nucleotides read TGTGCCAGCAGCCCCTTGGACGGGACCTACGAGCAGTACTTC. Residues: CASSPLDGTYEQYF.

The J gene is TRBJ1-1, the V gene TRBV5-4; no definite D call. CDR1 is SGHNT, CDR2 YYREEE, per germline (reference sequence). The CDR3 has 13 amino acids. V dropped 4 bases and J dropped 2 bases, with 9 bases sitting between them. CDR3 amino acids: CASSAPTNTEAFF. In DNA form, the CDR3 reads TGTGCCAGCAGCGCCCCGACTAACACTGAAGCTTTCTTT. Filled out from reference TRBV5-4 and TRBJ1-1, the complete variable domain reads ETGVTQSPTHLIKTRGQQVTLRCSSQSGHNTVSWYQQALGQGPQFIFQYYREEENGRGNFPPRFSGLQFPNYSSELNVNALELDDSALYLCASSAPTNTEAFFGQGTRLTVV.

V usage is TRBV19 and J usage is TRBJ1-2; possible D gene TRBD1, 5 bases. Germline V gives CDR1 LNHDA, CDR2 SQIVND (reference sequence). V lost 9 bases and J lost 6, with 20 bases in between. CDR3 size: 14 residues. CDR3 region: CASREDRAGHGYTF. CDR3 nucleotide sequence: TGTGCCAGCCGAGAAGACCGGGCAGGGCATGGCTACACCTTC.

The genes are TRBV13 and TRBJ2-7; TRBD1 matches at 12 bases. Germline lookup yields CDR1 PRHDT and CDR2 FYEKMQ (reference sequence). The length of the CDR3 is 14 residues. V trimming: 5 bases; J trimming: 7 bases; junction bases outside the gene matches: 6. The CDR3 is CASSAGQGAFEQYF. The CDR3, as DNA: TGTGCCAGCAGCGCGGGACAGGGGGCGTTTGAGCAGTACTTC.

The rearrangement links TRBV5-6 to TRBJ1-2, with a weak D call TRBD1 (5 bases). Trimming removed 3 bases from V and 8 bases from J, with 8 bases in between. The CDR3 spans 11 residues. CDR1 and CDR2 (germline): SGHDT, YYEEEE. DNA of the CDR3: TGTGCCAGCAGCTCCGGGGGGGGCTACACCTTC. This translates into CASSSGGGYTF.

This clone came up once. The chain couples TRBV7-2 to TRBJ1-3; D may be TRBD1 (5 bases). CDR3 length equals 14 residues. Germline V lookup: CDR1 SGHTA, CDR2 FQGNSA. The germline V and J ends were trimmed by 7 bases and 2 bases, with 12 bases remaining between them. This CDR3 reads CASTATDTGNTIYF. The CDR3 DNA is TGTGCCAGCACCGCGACAGATACTGGAAACACCATATATTTT.